This T cell receptor (beta chain) was captured in a study of human T cells and chemical hapten exposure. The wider study: On the upper back, patch tests were applied with 0.01% DPC and read at 6 days. Among samples, TCR yields varied mainly because of small differences in pooled library volume.

The sample's time point: patch test 2, 6 weeks after DPC sensitization. Treatment described: therapeutic diphenylcyclopropenone sensitization with weekly scalp DPC. CDR3 length: 13 residues. The V gene's germline CDR1 is SNHLY and CDR2 FYNNEI. Trimming shortened V by 4 bases and J by 6 bases, and 10 bases separated the two germline ends. The study used a library that attached unique molecular identifiers to individual cDNA molecules. TCRdb ran MiXCR on the RACE reads and lists one entry per CDR3 protein. The sample has just over 40,000 distinct CDR3 sequences, over 3% seen once. This clonotype was seen many times. Its antigen is not identified. Study results and limitations: Sensitization with DPC brought no change to TCRs above 1 in 1000 in frequency.

The J gene is TRBJ2-1, the V gene TRBV2; D might be TRBD2 (6 bases). The TCR comes from a man in his forties with alopecia areata. Some clones in this sample may be carry-over from other donors' samples. The source material was whole blood, sampled in connection with sensitization to the hapten diphenylcyclopropenone (DPC). The CDR3 is CASSGGLFNEQFF. The CDR3 DNA reads TGTGCCAGCAGTGGCGGACTATTCAATGAGCAGTTCTTC.